Following are 2 T cell receptor beta chains from one sample sequenced in a study of blood T cells in healthy people across ages. Through a sample-barcoded 5' primer and a J-beta primer mix, a second PCR was run for roughly 6 to 12 cycles. In TCRdb, the 5' RACE reads were re-called with MiXCR into one record per CDR3 protein. Of roughly 1.4 million distinct CDR3 sequences listed, 59% are singletons. Input material: blood. All receptors derive from a man aged 18 to 35 in good health.

The V and J genes are TRBV28 and TRBJ2-1; D is unresolved. CDR1 is MDHEN and CDR2 is SYDVKM in the germline V gene. V was clipped by 6 bases and J by 10 bases, with 13 bases between them. This CDR3 region has 12 residues. CDR3 in amino acids: CASSFRVQEQFF. In nucleotides, the CDR3 is TGTGCCAGCAGCTTTAGGGTACAGGAGCAGTTCTTC.

This clonotype was observed once. This chain joins TRBV12-3 or TRBV12-4 and TRBJ1-6; D is undetermined. The CDR3 consists of 15 residues. Trimming pared 5 bases from V and 6 bases from J, leaving 14 bases between. The CDR3 is CASSVRPSANSPLHF. The CDR3 nucleotides read TGTGCCAGCAGTGTCAGGCCCTCGGCTAATTCACCCCTCCACTTT.